This is a list of T cell receptor beta chains from one sample in a study of sequential checkpoint blockade in melanoma. The method was immunoSEQ multiplex PCR; TCRdb's version includes in-frame clones alone and lacks a portion of them. Of tens of thousands of clones listed, 77% are singletons. The source material was CD8+ T cells sorted from blood (inferred from file names), sampled from a patient given nivolumab and ipilimumab in sequence. All receptors derive from a human donor with melanoma. Each CDR3 is given with its conserved first and last residue. A D gene is named only where the DNA matches it firmly. Clone size is shown for a subset of rows, as once, few, many or a class of expanded clone.

V gene,clone size,D gene,J gene,CDR3 protein,CDR3 DNA
TRBV6-5,once,NA,TRBJ1-1,CASSPWGVNTEAFF,TGTGCCAGCTCCCCTTGGGGGGTGAACACTGAAGCTTTCTTT
TRBV6-5,NA,NA,TRBJ2-5,CASSSGHWETQYF,TGTGCCAGCAGTTCGGGACACTGGGAGACCCAGTACTTC
TRBV7-9,NA,NA,TRBJ2-7,CSTRGISYEQYF,TGTTCCACTCGGGGTATTTCCTACGAGCAGTACTTC
TRBV9,NA,TRBD1,TRBJ2-1,CASSLGDSNNEQFF,TGTGCCAGCAGCCTCGGGGACAGCAACAATGAGCAGTTCTTC
TRBV9,NA,NA,TRBJ1-2,CASSVDTGLPVYGYTF,TGTGCCAGCAGCGTGGACACAGGCCTACCCGTCTATGGCTACACCTTC
TRBV2,once,NA,TRBJ1-5,CASKLGPGPSNQPQHF,TGTGCCAGCAAACTTGGTCCGGGTCCAAGCAATCAGCCCCAGCATTTT
TRBV7-8,once,TRBD1,TRBJ2-4,CASSLGTGNIQYF,TGTGCCAGCAGCTTGGGGACAGGAAACATTCAGTACTTC
TRBV13,NA,TRBD1,TRBJ2-7,CASSPRDRDHEQYF,TGTGCCAGCAGCCCCCGGGACAGGGACCACGAGCAGTACTTC
TRBV4-2,NA,NA,TRBJ1-2,CASSQDGLYGYTF,TGTGCCAGCAGCCAAGATGGACTATACGGCTACACCTTC
TRBV7-9,NA,TRBD2,TRBJ2-5,CASSEGLAGNQETQYF,TGTGCCAGCAGCGAGGGACTAGCGGGTAACCAAGAGACCCAGTACTTC
TRBV6-4,few,TRBD2,TRBJ2-5,CASSPGGAVETQYF,TGTGCCAGCAGCCCCGGGGGGGCCGTAGAGACCCAGTACTTC
TRBV5-4,NA,NA,TRBJ2-3,CASSLDGSTDTQYF,TGTGCCAGCAGCCTGGACGGTAGCACAGATACGCAGTATTTT
TRBV7-9,few,TRBD1,TRBJ1-3,CASCAAGGVDTIYF,TGTGCCAGCTGCGCCGCAGGGGGTGTTGACACCATATATTTT
TRBV4-2,NA,NA,TRBJ2-7,CASSQDITYEQYF,TGTGCCAGCAGCCAAGACATCACCTACGAGCAGTACTTC
TRBV9,NA,TRBD2,TRBJ2-2,CASSASGSNTGELFF,TGTGCCAGCAGCGCTAGCGGGAGCAACACCGGGGAGCTGTTTTTT
TRBV6-5,many,NA,TRBJ2-2,CASSPGEVTGELFF,TGTGCCAGCAGCCCCGGGGAGGTTACCGGGGAGCTGTTTTTT
TRBV6-5,NA,TRBD2,TRBJ2-4,CASIAGNGNIQYF,TGTGCCAGCATAGCGGGGAACGGGAACATTCAGTACTTC
TRBV7-8,NA,TRBD1,TRBJ2-1,CASSFPTGSSYNEQFF,TGTGCCAGCAGCTTCCCGACAGGGAGCTCCTACAATGAGCAGTTCTTC
TRBV27,NA,NA,TRBJ2-3,CASSLDGGISTDTQYF,TGTGCCAGCAGTTTAGACGGGGGAATAAGCACAGATACGCAGTATTTT
TRBV9,NA,NA,TRBJ2-5,CASKVQGTQYF,TGTGCCAGCAAAGTTCAGGGGACCCAGTACTTC
TRBV6-5,NA,TRBD1,TRBJ2-3,CASSYTGTGLTQYF,TGTGCCAGCAGTTACACCGGGACAGGGTTAACGCAGTATTTT
TRBV19,NA,TRBD1,TRBJ1-4,CASMGTVRGQKDEKLFF,TGTGCCAGTATGGGAACCGTCCGGGGACAGAAAGATGAAAAACTGTTTTTT
TRBV5-1,NA,NA,TRBJ2-3,CASCQGHITDTQYF,TGCGCCAGCTGCCAGGGACATATAACAGATACGCAGTATTTT
TRBV4-3,once,NA,TRBJ2-7,CASSQALEVDEQYF,TGCGCCAGCAGCCAAGCACTAGAGGTCGACGAGCAGTACTTC
TRBV14,NA,NA,TRBJ1-1,CASSQLLRENTEAFF,TGTGCCAGCAGCCAACTGTTGAGGGAAAACACTGAAGCTTTCTTT
TRBV10-3,NA,TRBD1,TRBJ2-5,CAISEHRTGQETQYF,TGTGCCATCAGTGAGCACAGGACAGGACAAGAGACCCAGTACTTC
TRBV5-4,once,TRBD2,TRBJ2-7,CASSWATSGSYEQYF,TGTGCCAGCAGCTGGGCGACTAGCGGGAGCTACGAGCAGTACTTC
TRBV6-5,medium-sized,TRBD1,TRBJ1-2,CASSSGDSQYGYTF,TGTGCCAGCAGTTCGGGGGACAGCCAGTATGGCTACACCTTC
TRBV6-5,few,TRBD1,TRBJ2-3,CASQETGELTDTQYF,TGTGCCAGTCAGGAAACAGGGGAGTTGACAGATACGCAGTATTTT
TRBV7-6,NA,NA,TRBJ2-6,CASSSFGTGANVLTF,TGTGCCAGCAGCTCCTTCGGGACTGGGGCCAACGTCCTGACTTTC
TRBV4-3,NA,TRBD2,TRBJ2-3,CASSEAAGGRADTQYF,TGCGCCAGCAGCGAAGCCGCGGGGGGTAGGGCAGATACGCAGTATTTT
TRBV7-6,few,NA,TRBJ2-1,CASSLPLDEQFF,TGTGCCAGCAGCCTACCCTTAGATGAGCAGTTCTTC
TRBV6-1,NA,TRBD2,TRBJ2-1,CASSEGVAGLYNEQFF,TGTGCCAGCAGTGAAGGGGTAGCGGGACTCTACAATGAGCAGTTCTTC
TRBV4-2,once,TRBD2,TRBJ2-7,CASSPGLAGGGEREQYF,TGTGCCAGCAGCCCGGGACTAGCGGGAGGTGGGGAGAGGGAGCAGTACTTC
TRBV15,NA,TRBD1,TRBJ1-2,CATSNQGGYGYTF,TGTGCCACCAGCAACCAGGGGGGTTATGGCTACACCTTC
TRBV19,NA,TRBD1,TRBJ2-7,CATQRTGGIHEQYF,TGTGCCACCCAGAGGACAGGGGGAATTCACGAGCAGTACTTC
TRBV21-1,NA,NA,TRBJ2-7,CASSVTEGPSYEQYF,TGTGCCAGCAGTGTTACGGAGGGACCCTCCTACGAGCAGTACTTC
TRBV4-2,once,TRBD2,TRBJ2-7,CASSQEPAGGPYEQYF,TGTGCCAGCAGCCAAGAACCGGCGGGGGGACCGTACGAGCAGTACTTC
TRBV29-1,NA,NA,TRBJ1-5,CSVELEGSRQPQHF,TGCAGCGTTGAGCTCGAGGGCTCAAGGCAGCCCCAGCATTTT